The entry below describes one T cell receptor (beta chain). No antigen is known for it. The sample carries other DNA sequences with the same CDR3. These data are taken from a study of cytomegalovirus exposure and HLA in healthy donors. Overall study results and limits: Roughly uniform sequencing depth across donors was assumed, possibly incorrectly.

Donors showed nominal health when sampled, although they likely had unrecorded immune exposures. Amplification used 60 Vbeta primers and 13 Jbeta primers. TCRdb's table, derived via immunoSEQ multiplex PCR, lists solely in-frame clones and lacks some. The sample table includes 200,000 to 250,000 clones. The germline V gene encodes CDR1 GTSNPN and CDR2 SVGIG (reference sequence). V shed 0 bases and J shed 4 bases, with 13 bases lying between them. The CDR3 totals 15 residues. Sequenced: PBMCs. The source of this sequence is a girl aged 2 to 10 in good health and CMV-seropositive. The chain is built from TRBV30 and TRBJ1-5, with a possible D match to TRBD1 (6 bases). The DNA for the CDR3 is TGTGCCTGGAGTGTAGGGGGGGGCGGAAATCAGCCCCAGCATTTT. Translation gives CAWSVGGGGNQPQHF.